This T cell receptor (beta chain) originates from a study of OX40 agonist ivuxolimab in advanced cancers. As for the study in general: Patients treated during dose escalation were battling hepatocellular carcinoma, melanoma, renal cell or head and neck cancer. With a range of roughly 23 to 79, age averaged approximately 60 years, and about 83% were male.

The CDR3 runs to 19 residues. Germline V gives CDR1 LGHNA, CDR2 YSLEER. The V and J ends lost 1 base and 2 bases, in that order; junction bases with no gene match: 15. Autoimmune disease history or systemic immunosuppression meant exclusion. TCRdb's copy holds only in-frame clones and misses some; the assay was immunoSEQ multiplex PCR. The repertoire holds about 58,000 clones, with around 90% as singletons. The source material was CD4+ or CD8+ T cells sorted from blood, sampled in a trial of the OX40 agonist ivuxolimab. The sequence came from an adult with an advanced solid tumor such as melanoma, head and neck, liver or kidney cancer. The chain uses TRBV4-3 and TRBJ2-7; TRBD2 agrees at 9 bases. As DNA, the CDR3 is TGCGCCAGCAGCCAAGGCGGGGGCAAGGGCCTAGCGGGGACCTACGAGCAGTACTTC. Amino acid sequence: CASSQGGGKGLAGTYEQYF.